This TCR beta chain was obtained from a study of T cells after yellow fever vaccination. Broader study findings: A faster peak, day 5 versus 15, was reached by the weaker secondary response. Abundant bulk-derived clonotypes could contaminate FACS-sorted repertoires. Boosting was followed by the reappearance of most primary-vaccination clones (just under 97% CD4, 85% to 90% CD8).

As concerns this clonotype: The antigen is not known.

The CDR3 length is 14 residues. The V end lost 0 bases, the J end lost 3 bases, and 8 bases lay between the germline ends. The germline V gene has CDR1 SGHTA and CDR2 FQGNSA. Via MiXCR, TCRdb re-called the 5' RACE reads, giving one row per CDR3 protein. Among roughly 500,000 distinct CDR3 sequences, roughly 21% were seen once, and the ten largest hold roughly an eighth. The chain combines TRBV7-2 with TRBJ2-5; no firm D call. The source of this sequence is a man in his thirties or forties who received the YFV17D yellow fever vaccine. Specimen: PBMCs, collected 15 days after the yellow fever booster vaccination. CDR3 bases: TGTGCCAGCAGCTTAGCGGCTGCTAAAGAGACCCAGTACTTC. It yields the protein CASSLAAAKETQYF.